Shown below are 10 T cell receptor beta chains from a single sample sequenced in a study of shared clonotypes between healthy human individuals (dated by TCRdb to about 2020). Receptor libraries were prepared by the immunoSEQ multiplex PCR assay. TCRdb provides this immuneACCESS table in a form limited to in-frame rearrangements. Some clones are lacking; in checked studies, under half of them reflect an unresolved V gene, and why the rest are absent is not known. The sample records approximately 2,200,000 clones, 85% to 95% of which are singletons. The ten largest clones capture roughly 1.7% of the sample. CD8 naive samples were CD45RO-negative cells positively selected for CCR7, giving a CD45RA+CCR7+ population that excluded TemRA cells. Sequenced sample: naive CD8+ T cells from PBMCs. The sample's cell subset or site, from its label and the paper: CD45RA+CCR7+. The origin of the receptors is a man between 18 and 29 years old in good health. Some clones in this sample may be carry-over from other donors' samples.

This chain links TRBV11-2 with TRBJ2-7; D possibly corresponds to TRBD2 (6 bases). V was pared by 6 bases and J by 2 bases, with 17 bases between. The CDR3 is 15 amino acids. CDR1 is SGHAT, CDR2 FQNNGV, per germline. The DNA of the CDR3 is TGTGCCAGCAGAATTCCCGGGACGGGGGCCTACGAGCAGTACTTC. It specifies CASRIPGTGAYEQYF.

The CDR3 nucleotides are TGTGCCAGCAGTTACTCCGGGGTGGCGCAGTATTTT. This translates into CASSYSGVAQYF. The chain combines TRBV6-5 with TRBJ2-3; perhaps TRBD2 as D (5 bases). The CDR3 is made up of 12 amino acids. Germline V gives CDR1 MNHEY, CDR2 SVGAGI. Trimming shortened V by 0 bases and J by 10 bases, and 8 bases separated the two germline ends.

The chain links TRBV12-5 to TRBJ1-1, with D possibly TRBD1 on 5 matching bases. CDR3 length: 12 residues. Trimming stripped 7 bases from V and 4 bases from J, with 10 bases between. Germline values: CDR1 LGHNT, CDR2 FRNRAP. The CDR3 DNA reads as TGTGCTAGTGCTATAGGGGTCACTGAAGCTTTCTTT. Its translation is CASAIGVTEAFF.

The V and J genes are TRBV29-1 and TRBJ1-1, with D unresolved. This CDR3 spans 14 amino acids. The germline V and J ends were trimmed by 2 bases and 1 base, with 11 bases remaining between them. The germline CDR1 and CDR2 sequences are SQVTM and ANQGSEA. The CDR3 spells CSVEIGRTNTEAFF. The CDR3 DNA reads TGCAGCGTTGAAATCGGTCGGACGAACACTGAAGCTTTCTTT.

This chain joins TRBV11-2 and TRBJ2-1, with 7 bases aligning to TRBD2. This CDR3 is built from 16 residues. Germline V lookup: CDR1 SGHAT, CDR2 FQNNGV. The J segment lost 2 bases and the V segment lost 5 bases, leaving 9 bases of the junction unmatched. The CDR3 nucleotides read TGTGCCAGCAGCCTCCTGAGCGGGATAACCTACAATGAGCAGTTCTTC. Residues: CASSLLSGITYNEQFF.

The CDR3 DNA follows: TGTGCCAGTAGTGCCCGACTAGCGGGAGTTTCCTACGAGCAGTACTTC. This codes for CASSARLAGVSYEQYF. The V gene is TRBV19, the J gene TRBJ2-7; TRBD2 aligns across 12 bases. V was pared by 5 bases and J by 1 base, with 6 bases of the junction left unmatched. The germline V gene encodes CDR1 LNHDA and CDR2 SQIVND (reference sequence). The CDR3 extends over 16 amino acids. Variable domain in full (rest from reference TRBV19 and TRBJ2-7): DGGITQSPKYLFRKEGQNVTLSCEQNLNHDAMYWYRQDPGQGLRLIYYSQIVNDFQKGDIAEGYSVSREKKESFPLTVTSAQKNPTAFYLCASSARLAGVSYEQYFGPGTRLTVT.

As for this clone: Other DNA sequences in this specimen translate into the identical CDR3. The V call is TRBV27, the J call TRBJ1-5; possibly TRBD1 for D (6 bases). Germline CDR1 reads MNHEY; CDR2 reads SMNVEV (reference sequence). The V end was cut by 5 bases, the J end by 4 bases, with 12 bases between. The CDR3 is 14 residues long. CDR3 nucleotides: TGTGCCAGCAGTCCGGGGAGGGGGAATCAGCCCCAGCATTTT. Translation: CASSPGRGNQPQHF.

The CDR3 DNA sequence: TGTGCCAGCAGCGAGGACAGGGTGAGCTCCTACAATGAGCAGTTCTTC. It yields the protein CASSEDRVSSYNEQFF. The rearrangement joins TRBV9 to TRBJ2-1, with 8 bases that match TRBD1. Trimming at V came to 3 bases and at J to 0 bases, leaving 5 bases not matched to a gene. CDR1 and CDR2 (germline): SGDLS, YYNGEE. This CDR3 has 16 amino acids.

The genes are TRBV28 and TRBJ2-3; 9 nucleotides match TRBD2. In germline, CDR1 is MDHEN, CDR2 SYDVKM. V was clipped by 3 bases and J by 2 bases; unmatched bases: 9. The CDR3 spans 17 residues. CDR3 sequence: CASSFPTSGYSTDTQYF. CDR3 nucleotide sequence: TGTGCCAGCAGTTTCCCGACTAGCGGATATTCCACAGATACGCAGTATTTT. The full variable domain, completed using reference TRBV28 and TRBJ2-3, is DVKVTQSSRYLVKRTGEKVFLECVQDMDHENMFWYRQDPGLGLRLIYFSYDVKMKEKGDIPEGYSVSREKKERFSLILESASTNQTSMYLCASSFPTSGYSTDTQYFGPGTRLTVL.

The gene calls are TRBV5-4 and TRBJ2-5; 8 bases map to TRBD2. The length of the CDR3 is 15 residues. Losses at the gene ends were 4 bases for V and 5 bases for J; bases not matched to a gene: 10. Germline V gene sequence: CDR1 SGHNT, CDR2 YYREEE (reference sequence). CDR3 in amino acids: CASSPVAGGGETQYF. In nucleotides, the CDR3 is TGTGCCAGCAGCCCCGTGGCGGGGGGCGGGGAGACCCAGTACTTC.